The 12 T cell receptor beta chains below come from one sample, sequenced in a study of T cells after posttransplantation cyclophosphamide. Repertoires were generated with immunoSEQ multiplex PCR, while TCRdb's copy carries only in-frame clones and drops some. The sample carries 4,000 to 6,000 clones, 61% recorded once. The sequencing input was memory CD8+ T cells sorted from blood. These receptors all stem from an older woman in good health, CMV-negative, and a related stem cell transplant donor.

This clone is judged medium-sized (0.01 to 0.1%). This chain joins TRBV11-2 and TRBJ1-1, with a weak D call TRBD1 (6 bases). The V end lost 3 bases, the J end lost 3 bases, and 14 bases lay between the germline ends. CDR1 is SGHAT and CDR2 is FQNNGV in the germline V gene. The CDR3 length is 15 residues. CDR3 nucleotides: TGTGCCAGCAGCTTGGGGGGGCAACTGGACACTGAAGCTTTCTTT. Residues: CASSLGGQLDTEAFF.

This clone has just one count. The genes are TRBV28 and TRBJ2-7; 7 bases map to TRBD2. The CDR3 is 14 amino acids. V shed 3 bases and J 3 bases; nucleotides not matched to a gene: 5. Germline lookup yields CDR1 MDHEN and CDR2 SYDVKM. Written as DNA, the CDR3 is TGTGCCAGCAGTTTCTATTTAGCGGGCTACGAGCAGTACTTC. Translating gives CASSFYLAGYEQYF.

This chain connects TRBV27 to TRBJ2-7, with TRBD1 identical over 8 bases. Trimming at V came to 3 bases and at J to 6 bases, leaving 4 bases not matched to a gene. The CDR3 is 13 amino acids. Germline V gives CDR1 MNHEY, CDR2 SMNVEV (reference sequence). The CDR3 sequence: CASSLGQASEQYF. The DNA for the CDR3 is TGTGCCAGCAGTTTGGGACAGGCTAGCGAGCAGTACTTC.

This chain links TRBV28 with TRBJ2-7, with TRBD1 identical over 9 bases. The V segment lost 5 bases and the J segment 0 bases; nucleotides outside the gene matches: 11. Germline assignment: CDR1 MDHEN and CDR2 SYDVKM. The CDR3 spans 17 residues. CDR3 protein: CASSRGAGTGNSYEQYF. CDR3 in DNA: TGTGCCAGCAGTCGAGGGGCCGGGACAGGGAACTCCTACGAGCAGTACTTC.

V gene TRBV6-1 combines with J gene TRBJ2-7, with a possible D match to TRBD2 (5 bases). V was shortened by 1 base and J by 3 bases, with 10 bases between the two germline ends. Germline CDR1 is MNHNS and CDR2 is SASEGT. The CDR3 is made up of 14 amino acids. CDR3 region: CASSEGTGNYEQYF. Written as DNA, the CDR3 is TGTGCCAGCAGTGAAGGGACGGGGAACTACGAGCAGTACTTC.

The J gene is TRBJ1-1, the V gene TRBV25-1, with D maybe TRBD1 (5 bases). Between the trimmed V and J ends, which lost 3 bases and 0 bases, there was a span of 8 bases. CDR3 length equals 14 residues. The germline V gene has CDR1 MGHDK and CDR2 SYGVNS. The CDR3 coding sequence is TGTGCCAGCAGTGATATGACAGTGAACACTGAAGCTTTCTTT. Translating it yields CASSDMTVNTEAFF.

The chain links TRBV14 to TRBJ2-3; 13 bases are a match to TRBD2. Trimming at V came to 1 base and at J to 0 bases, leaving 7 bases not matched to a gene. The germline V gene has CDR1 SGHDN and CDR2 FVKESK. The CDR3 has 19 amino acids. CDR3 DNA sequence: TGTGCCAGCAGCCAAGGTCCGACTAGCGGGGGGACTAGCACAGATACGCAGTATTTT. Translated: CASSQGPTSGGTSTDTQYF.

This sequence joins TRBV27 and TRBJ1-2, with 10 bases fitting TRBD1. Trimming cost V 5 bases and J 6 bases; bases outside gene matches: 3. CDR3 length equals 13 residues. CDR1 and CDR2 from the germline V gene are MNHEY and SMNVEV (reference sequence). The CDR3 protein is CASSGDRGNGYTF. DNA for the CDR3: TGTGCCAGCAGTGGGGACAGGGGCAATGGCTACACCTTC.

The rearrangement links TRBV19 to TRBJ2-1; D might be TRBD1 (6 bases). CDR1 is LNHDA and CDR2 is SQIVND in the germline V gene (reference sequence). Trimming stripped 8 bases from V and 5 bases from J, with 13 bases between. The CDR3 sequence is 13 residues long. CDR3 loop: CASGTSIHNEQFF. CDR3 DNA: TGTGCCAGTGGGACAAGCATTCACAATGAGCAGTTCTTC.

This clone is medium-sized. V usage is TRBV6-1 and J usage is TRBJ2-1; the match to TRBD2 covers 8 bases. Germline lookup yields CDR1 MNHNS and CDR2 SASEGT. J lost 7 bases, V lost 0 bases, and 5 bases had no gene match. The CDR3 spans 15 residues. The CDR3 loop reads CASSEALGGRNEQFF. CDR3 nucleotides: TGTGCCAGCAGTGAAGCGCTAGGCGGGAGGAATGAGCAGTTCTTC.

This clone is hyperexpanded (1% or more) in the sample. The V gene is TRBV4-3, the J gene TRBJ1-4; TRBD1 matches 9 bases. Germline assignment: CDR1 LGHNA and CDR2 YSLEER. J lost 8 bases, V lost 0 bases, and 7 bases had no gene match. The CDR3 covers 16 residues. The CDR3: CASSQDWDRVGEKLFF. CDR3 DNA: TGCGCCAGCAGCCAAGATTGGGACAGGGTAGGGGAAAAACTGTTTTTT.

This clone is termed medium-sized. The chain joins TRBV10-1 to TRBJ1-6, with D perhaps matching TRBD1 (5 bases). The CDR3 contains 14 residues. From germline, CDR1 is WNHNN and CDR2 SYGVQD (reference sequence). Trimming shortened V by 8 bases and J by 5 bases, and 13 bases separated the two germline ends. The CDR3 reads CASSNRRNNSPLHF. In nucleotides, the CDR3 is TGCGCCAGCTCCAACAGGAGAAATAATTCACCCCTCCACTTT.